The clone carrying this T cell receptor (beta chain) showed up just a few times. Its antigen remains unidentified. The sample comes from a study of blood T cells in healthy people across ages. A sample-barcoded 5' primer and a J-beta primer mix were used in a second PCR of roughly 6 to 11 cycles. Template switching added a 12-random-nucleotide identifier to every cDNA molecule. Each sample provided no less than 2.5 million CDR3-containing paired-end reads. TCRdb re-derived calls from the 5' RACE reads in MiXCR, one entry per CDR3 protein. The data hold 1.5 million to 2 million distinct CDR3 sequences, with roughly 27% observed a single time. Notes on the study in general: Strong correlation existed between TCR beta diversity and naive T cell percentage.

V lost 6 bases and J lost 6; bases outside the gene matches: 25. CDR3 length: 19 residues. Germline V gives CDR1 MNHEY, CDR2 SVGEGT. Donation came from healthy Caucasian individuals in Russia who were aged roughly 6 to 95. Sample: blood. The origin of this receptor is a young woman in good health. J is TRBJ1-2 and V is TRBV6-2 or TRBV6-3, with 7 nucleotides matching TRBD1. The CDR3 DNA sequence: TGTGCCAGCAGAGGTCCGGGGTTAAAGGGGACAGCTTCCCGTGATGGCTACACCTTC. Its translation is CASRGPGLKGTASRDGYTF.